This TCR beta chain was obtained from a study of blood T cells in healthy people across ages. This clonotype was counted a few times. Next came a second PCR, run for about 7 to 11 cycles, which used a sample-barcoded 5' primer along with a J-beta primer mix. At least 2.5 million CDR3-containing paired-end reads were obtained per sample. TCRdb re-called the 5' RACE reads through MiXCR, storing one row per CDR3 protein. Of more than 650,000 distinct CDR3 sequences in the sample, 22% were seen once. Germline values: CDR1 SGHRS, CDR2 YFSETQ. The CDR3 is 13 residues long. V lost 6 bases, J lost 7 bases, and 16 bases lay in between.

The clonotype originates from a man aged 65 to 85 in good health. The sample comprised blood. The rearrangement joins TRBV5-1 to TRBJ1-2; D is possibly TRBD1 (6 bases). CDR3 protein: CASTLRGAGGYTF. CDR3 bases: TGCGCCAGCACGCTTCGGGGGGCAGGTGGCTACACCTTC.